A few counts support the clone carrying this TCR beta chain. The source of the sample is a study of OX40 agonist ivuxolimab in advanced cancers. Measured with immunoSEQ multiplex PCR; TCRdb has only the in-frame clones, and not every one. This table has about 21,000 clones, roughly 91% appearing once. The CDR3 is 15 residues long. Germline V lookup: CDR1 SGHRS, CDR2 YFSETQ. The ends lost 2 bases at V and 5 bases at J; junction bases unmatched: 8. The sample here was CD4+ or CD8+ T cells sorted from blood, taken in a trial of the OX40 agonist ivuxolimab. The chain recombines TRBV5-1 with TRBJ2-7; 9 nucleotides align to TRBD1. The origin of this receptor is an adult with an advanced solid tumor such as melanoma, head and neck, liver or kidney cancer. The CDR3 spells CASSFKQGAFNEQYF. CDR3 sequence (DNA): TGCGCCAGCAGCTTTAAACAGGGGGCTTTCAACGAGCAGTACTTC.